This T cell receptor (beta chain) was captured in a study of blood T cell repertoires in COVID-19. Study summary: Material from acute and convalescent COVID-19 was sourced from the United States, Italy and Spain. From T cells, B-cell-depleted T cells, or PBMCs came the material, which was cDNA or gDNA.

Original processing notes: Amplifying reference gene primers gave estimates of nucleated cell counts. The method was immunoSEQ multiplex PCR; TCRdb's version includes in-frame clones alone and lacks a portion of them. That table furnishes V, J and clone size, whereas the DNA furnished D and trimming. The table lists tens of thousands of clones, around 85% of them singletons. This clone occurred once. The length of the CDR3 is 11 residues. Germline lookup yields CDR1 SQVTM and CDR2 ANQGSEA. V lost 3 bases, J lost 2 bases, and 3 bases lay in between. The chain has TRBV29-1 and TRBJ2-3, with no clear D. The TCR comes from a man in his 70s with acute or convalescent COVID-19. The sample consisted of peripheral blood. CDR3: CSVDSTDTQYF. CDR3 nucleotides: TGCAGCGTTGACTCCACAGATACGCAGTATTTT.